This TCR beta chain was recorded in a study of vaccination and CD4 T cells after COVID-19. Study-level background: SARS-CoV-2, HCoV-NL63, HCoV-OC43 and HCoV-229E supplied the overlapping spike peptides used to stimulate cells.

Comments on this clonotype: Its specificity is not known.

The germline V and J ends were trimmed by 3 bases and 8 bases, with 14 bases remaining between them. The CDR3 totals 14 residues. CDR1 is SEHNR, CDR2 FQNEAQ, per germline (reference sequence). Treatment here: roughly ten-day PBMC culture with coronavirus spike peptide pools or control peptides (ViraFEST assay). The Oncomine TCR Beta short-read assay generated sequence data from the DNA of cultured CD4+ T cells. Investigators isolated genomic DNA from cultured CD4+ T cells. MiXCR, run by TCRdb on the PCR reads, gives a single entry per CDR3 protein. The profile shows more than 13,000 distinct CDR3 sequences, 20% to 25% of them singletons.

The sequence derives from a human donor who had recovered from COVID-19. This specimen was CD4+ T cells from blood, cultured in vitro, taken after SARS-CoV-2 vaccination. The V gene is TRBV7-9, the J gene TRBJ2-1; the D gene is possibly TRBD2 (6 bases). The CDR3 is CASSLILGGDEQFF. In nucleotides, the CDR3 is TGTGCCAGCAGCTTGATCCTCGGCGGGGATGAGCAGTTCTTC.